This T cell receptor (beta chain) was observed in a study of T-cell reconstitution after alpha-beta-depleted transplantation in children. The germline V gene encodes CDR1 ENHRY and CDR2 SYGVKD. This CDR3 has 14 residues. Trimming cost V 10 bases and J 3 bases, with 18 bases left between them. This clonotype was recorded many times. The library targeted TCRbeta and was prepared with unique molecular identifiers. One entry per CDR3 protein, called by TCRdb with MiXCR from the PCR reads. The sample records 300,000 to 400,000 distinct CDR3 sequences, 13% being singletons. This chain links TRBV10-3 with TRBJ1-1; TRBD1 is a possible D gene (6 bases). Sequenced material: PBMCs, taken from the stem cell graft. The clonotype comes from a human donor who donated a stem cell graft to a child with Fanconi anemia. CDR3 DNA sequence: TGTGCCACCACCGACGGGGGCGCGGACACTGAAGCTTTCTTT. Residues: CATTDGGADTEAFF.